These 5 T cell receptor beta chains came from one sample sequenced in a study of blood T cell repertoires in COVID-19 (dated by TCRdb to 2020 to 2022). The receptor library was made with the immunoSEQ multiplex PCR assay. TCRdb retrieved this table from immuneACCESS and kept in-frame rearrangements only. Not all clones are present; in checked studies, unresolved V genes account for under half, and no reason is known for the remainder. Here the sample has over 100,000 clones; 91% occur a single time. The ten largest account for approximately 5.5% of the sample. The sequenced material came from peripheral blood. These receptors all come from a human donor in a cohort sampled during active COVID-19.

The chain links TRBV3-1 (or the pseudogene TRBV3-2) to TRBJ2-4; 8 nucleotides line up with TRBD2. The V gene end was trimmed by 3 bases and the J gene end by 7 bases; junction bases not matched to a gene: 5. The CDR3 has 14 amino acids. The germline V gene has CDR1 LGHDT and CDR2 YNNKEL (reference sequence). In DNA, the CDR3 is TGTGCCAGCAGCCAGACGGGACTAGAGAACATTCAGTACTTC. The encoded protein is CASSQTGLENIQYF.

The J gene is TRBJ2-1, the V gene TRBV5-1; a possible D gene is TRBD2 (6 bases). V lost 1 base and J lost 6, with 20 bases in between. The germline V gene has CDR1 SGHRS and CDR2 YFSETQ. CDR3 length equals 17 residues. The CDR3 coding sequence is TGCGCCAGCAGCTTGCAAGGGGCGGGGTTAGGGTTCAATGAGCAGTTCTTC. Translation: CASSLQGAGLGFNEQFF.

V and J are TRBV28 and TRBJ2-3; 14 bases are shared with TRBD2. CDR1 MDHEN and CDR2 SYDVKM come from the germline V gene. CDR3 length: 20 residues. J gave up 3 bases and V 6 bases, and 17 bases lay outside the gene matches. The CDR3 loop is CASRSPGTSGSFVGTDTQYF. In DNA, the CDR3 is TGTGCCAGCAGATCCCCGGGGACTAGCGGGAGTTTTGTGGGAACAGATACGCAGTATTTT.

This sequence joins TRBV7-9 and TRBJ2-3, with 10 bases fitting TRBD2. Germline V gene sequence: CDR1 SEHNR, CDR2 FQNEAQ (reference sequence). Trimming took 1 base from V and 7 from J; bases not matched to a gene: 8. The length of the CDR3 is 16 residues. The CDR3 DNA follows: TGTGCCAGCAGCTTAGAGAAAGCGGGGGGGCCGAATACGCAGTATTTT. As protein: CASSLEKAGGPNTQYF.

The rearrangement joins TRBV6-6 to TRBJ1-3; 10 nucleotides match TRBD1. The CDR3 length is 16 residues. Germline trimming cut 6 bases from V and 1 base from J; bases unmatched to any gene: 6. CDR1 and CDR2 (germline): MNHNY, SVGAGI (reference sequence). CDR3 nucleotide sequence: TGTGCCAGCAGGCCGCGGGGACAGGGGTCTGGAAACACCATATATTTT. It codes for CASRPRGQGSGNTIYF.